Following are 19 T cell receptor beta chains from one sample sequenced in a study of cytomegalovirus exposure and HLA in healthy donors. The PCR ran on 60 Vbeta and 13 Jbeta primers. This table comes from immunoSEQ multiplex PCR, and its TCRdb copy is limited to in-frame clones, with some not included. The sample contains 150,000 or so clones, about 81% of which appear only once. The sample taken for sequencing was PBMCs. The receptors shown here come from a man aged 30 to 45 in good health and CMV-seronegative.

In the case of this clone: Other DNA sequences in this specimen translate into the identical CDR3. This chain links TRBV6-1 with TRBJ1-3, with a possible D match to TRBD1 (6 bases). V lost 6 bases and J 1 base, leaving 10 bases between the germline ends. Germline assignment: CDR1 MNHNS and CDR2 SASEGT. The CDR3 extends over 14 amino acids. The CDR3 protein is CASRTGGSGNTIYF. DNA for the CDR3: TGTGCCAGCAGGACAGGCGGTTCTGGAAACACCATATATTTT.

The chain recombines TRBV9 with TRBJ2-1, with D possibly matching TRBD2 (6 bases). V was trimmed by 1 base and J by 9 bases, leaving 26 bases between them. Germline loops: CDR1 SGDLS, CDR2 YYNGEE. The CDR3 loop spans 18 amino acids. This CDR3 reads CASSVSTAGTARGSEQFF. For the CDR3, the DNA is TGTGCCAGCAGCGTAAGCACAGCTGGGACTGCTAGAGGGAGTGAGCAGTTCTTC.

The chain couples TRBV4-2 to TRBJ2-5; TRBD2 is a possible D gene (6 bases). Germline CDR1 is LGHNA and CDR2 is YNFKEQ. V lost 0 bases to trimming and J lost 2 bases, with 10 bases between them. This CDR3 is 15 amino acids long. The CDR3 protein is CASSQDGRLQETQYF. The CDR3 coding sequence is TGTGCCAGCAGCCAAGATGGGAGGTTACAAGAGACCCAGTACTTC.

The CDR3 DNA follows: TGTGCCAGTCGAGGGTCAAAGTTTACCTACGAGCAGTACTTC. Encoded protein: CASRGSKFTYEQYF. This chain connects TRBV28 to TRBJ2-7, with D possibly matching TRBD2 (5 bases). Trimming stripped 9 bases from V and 2 bases from J, with 17 bases between. The germline V gene encodes CDR1 MDHEN and CDR2 SYDVKM. There are 14 residues in the CDR3.

This clone was seen once. The J gene is TRBJ2-1, the V gene TRBV19; maybe TRBD1 (5 bases). V was cut by 5 bases and J by 9 bases, with 14 bases left in between. Looked up from germline, CDR1 is LNHDA and CDR2 is SQIVND (reference sequence). The CDR3 spans 13 residues. CDR3 DNA sequence: TGTGCCAGTAGTGCGCGGACATTTGGTGAGCAGTTCTTC. It specifies CASSARTFGEQFF.

V gene TRBV28 combines with J gene TRBJ1-6, with D possibly matching TRBD1 (5 bases). Germline lookup yields CDR1 MDHEN and CDR2 SYDVKM. CDR3 length: 14 amino acids. With 6 bases removed from V and 2 bases from J, the gap between germline ends came to 8 bases. The CDR3: CASSRATYNSPLHF. DNA of the CDR3: TGTGCCAGCAGCAGGGCCACCTATAATTCACCCCTCCACTTT.

The J gene is TRBJ2-1, the V gene TRBV5-6, with 10 nucleotides matching TRBD2. V lost 4 bases to trimming and J lost 7 bases; unmatched junction nucleotides: 11. The CDR3 has 16 amino acids. CDR1 is SGHDT, CDR2 YYEEEE, per germline. The CDR3 region has the DNA TGTGCCAGCAGCGCCGGAGCGGGAGGGGCTATGAATGAGCAGTTCTTC. It is translated as CASSAGAGGAMNEQFF.

The V gene is TRBV2, the J gene TRBJ2-2; 7 nucleotides match TRBD2. Trimming cost V 7 bases and J 2 bases; bases outside gene matches: 4. The germline gives CDR1 SNHLY, CDR2 FYNNEI. This CDR3 spans 14 amino acids. The CDR3: CASKWEGNTGELFF. CDR3 nucleotides: TGTGCCAGCAAGTGGGAGGGAAACACCGGGGAGCTGTTTTTT.

The chain recombines TRBV30 with TRBJ2-3; TRBD2 agrees at 7 bases. The trim removed 2 bases at V and 8 bases at J, leaving 10 bases unmatched. The CDR3 totals 14 residues. Germline-derived CDR1 and CDR2 are GTSNPN and SVGIG (reference sequence). The CDR3 DNA is TGTGCCTGGAGTAAAGAGCGGGAAGGTCGTACGCAGTATTTT. The encoded protein is CAWSKEREGRTQYF.

V usage is TRBV5-1 and J usage is TRBJ1-1; possible D gene TRBD1, 5 bases. CDR3 length: 14 amino acids. Germline values: CDR1 SGHRS, CDR2 YFSETQ. Trimming took 2 bases from V and 5 from J, leaving 13 bases between them. The CDR3 nucleotides are TGCGCCAGCAGCTTTACAGGTACCTTGACTGAAGCTTTCTTT. Its translation is CASSFTGTLTEAFF.

This chain joins TRBV5-4 and TRBJ2-5, with no clear D. V was pared by 1 base and J by 3 bases, with 10 bases between. The CDR3 runs 14 residues. Germline CDR1 reads SGHNT; CDR2 reads YYREEE (reference sequence). The CDR3 spells CASSLYAVKETQYF. As DNA, the CDR3 is TGTGCCAGCAGCTTGTACGCGGTCAAAGAGACCCAGTACTTC.

This clone was seen more than once but under ten times. The DNA for the CDR3 is TGTGCCAGCAGCTCAAAGGGGACTGAAGCTTTCTTT. As protein: CASSSKGTEAFF. The rearrangement uses TRBV7-6 and TRBJ1-1; a weak D match, TRBD1 (5 bases). CDR1 and CDR2 (germline): SGHVS, FNYEAQ. V was trimmed by 4 bases and J by 5 bases, leaving 8 bases between them. This CDR3 region has 12 residues.

The chain combines TRBV21-1 with TRBJ1-2; the listed D gene, TRBD1, was not tested against the DNA. TRBV21-1 is shown as a pseudogene. The CDR3 is made up of 15 amino acids. DNA for the CDR3: TGTGCCAGCAGCGTCCGACAGGTAGGGGACTATGGCTACACCTTC. Amino acid sequence: CASSVRQVGDYGYTF.

This clone came up a few times. The rearrangement links TRBV5-4 to TRBJ1-4, with 7 bases that match TRBD1. Looked up from germline, CDR1 is SGHNT and CDR2 is YYREEE (reference sequence). V trimming: 3 bases; J trimming: 7 bases; junction bases outside the gene matches: 12. The CDR3 length is 16 residues. The CDR3 loop reads CASSSPGTEGLEKLFF. In nucleotides, the CDR3 is TGTGCCAGCAGCTCCCCCGGGACAGAGGGGCTTGAAAAACTGTTTTTT. The whole variable domain, remainder taken from reference TRBV5-4 and TRBJ1-4, is ETGVTQSPTHLIKTRGQQVTLRCSSQSGHNTVSWYQQALGQGPQFIFQYYREEENGRGNFPPRFSGLQFPNYSSELNVNALELDDSALYLCASSSPGTEGLEKLFFGSGTQLSVL.

The V gene is TRBV30, the J gene TRBJ2-1, with 7 nucleotides matching TRBD2. CDR3 size: 14 residues. Unmatched junction bases numbered 7, after V lost 4 bases and J lost 4 bases. CDR1 and CDR2 (germline): GTSNPN, SVGIG (reference sequence). The CDR3 nucleotides read TGTGCCTGGACTGGCGGGAGCCTATACAATGAGCAGTTCTTC. Encoded protein: CAWTGGSLYNEQFF.

This clone came up a few times. The rearrangement joins TRBV5-1 to TRBJ1-2, with TRBD1 identical over 9 bases. Germline lookup yields CDR1 SGHRS and CDR2 YFSETQ. Trimming removed 0 bases from V and 8 bases from J; junction bases left unmatched: 8. This CDR3 spans 15 amino acids. CDR3 nucleotide sequence: TGCGCCAGCAGCTTGGGCCAAACAGGGGGCGAGGGCTACACCTTC. The encoded protein is CASSLGQTGGEGYTF.

This chain connects TRBV7-9 to TRBJ1-1, with 7 bases fitting TRBD1. This CDR3 spans 14 amino acids. After removal of 5 bases from V and 0 bases from J, the junction contained 3 bases not matched to a gene. CDR1 is SEHNR, CDR2 FQNEAQ, per germline (reference sequence). The CDR3: CASSPGTVNTEAFF. Here the CDR3 DNA reads TGTGCCAGCAGCCCCGGGACAGTGAACACTGAAGCTTTCTTT.

The V call is TRBV28, the J call TRBJ2-7; the D is unclear. The CDR3 consists of 11 residues. Trimming removed 8 bases at V and 5 bases at J, with 10 bases between. Germline V gene sequence: CDR1 MDHEN, CDR2 SYDVKM. CDR3 sequence: CASGHDHEQYF. As DNA, the CDR3 is TGTGCCAGCGGGCATGACCACGAGCAGTACTTC.

CDR3 in amino acids: CASSPDRGSPLHF. The DNA for the CDR3 is TGTGCCAGCTCACCGGACAGGGGTTCACCCCTCCACTTT. The chain couples TRBV18 to TRBJ1-6; 9 nucleotides align to TRBD1. In germline, CDR1 is KGHSH, CDR2 LQKENI. After removal of 3 bases from V and 9 bases from J, the junction contained 0 bases not matched to a gene. The CDR3 sequence is 13 residues long.